This T cell receptor beta chain was recorded in a study of patients and donors after allogeneic stem cell transplantation. The CDR3 is 15 residues long. Trimming stripped 5 bases from V and 3 bases from J, with 17 bases between. Germline CDR1 reads SEHNR; CDR2 reads FQNEAQ (reference sequence). One entry per CDR3 protein results from TCRdb running MiXCR on the RT-PCR reads. The data contain about a million distinct CDR3 sequences, approximately 19% of them seen just once; the ten biggest clones take up 5.5% to 6.5%. This clonotype was recorded a few times. The chain links TRBV7-9 to TRBJ2-7; D tentatively fits TRBD1 or TRBD2 (7 bases each). This receptor was identified in a human donor who was either an allogeneic HSCT recipient or a stem cell or donor lymphocyte infusion donor (not recorded which). It is not recorded whose cells these are; they may come from a transplant donor. The sample consisted of blood, either unsorted or a sorted T cell fraction (not recorded which). For the CDR3, the DNA is TGTGCCAGCAGCCATACGTCAGGGGGGGTCTACGAGCAGTACTTC. Translated, it gives CASSHTSGGVYEQYF.